This T cell receptor beta chain was found in a study of cytomegalovirus exposure and HLA in healthy donors. Study-wide results and caveats: The HLA-A and HLA-B alleles of most subjects were reportedly predicted accurately from TCR beta sequences. Later analysis suggested most CMV-associated TCR beta chains were HLA-restricted.

As for the donors, each was a healthy bone marrow donor. CDR3 length equals 14 residues. CDR1 is MNHEY and CDR2 is SVGAGI in the germline V gene. Trimming removed 2 bases from V and 11 bases from J, with 18 bases in between. On this clone: Its antigen is still unknown. Other DNA sequences of this sample code for an identical CDR3.

The PCR employed 60 Vbeta primers together with 13 Jbeta primers. Using immunoSEQ multiplex PCR, the repertoire was profiled, and TCRdb retains in-frame clones only, with some absent. This sample yields 150,000 or so clones, of which roughly 70% are seen a single time; less than 1.6% belongs to the top ten. This rearrangement joins TRBV6-5 to TRBJ1-1; D might be TRBD1 (6 bases). This clonotype originated in a girl between 5 and 17 years old in good health and CMV-seronegative. Input material: PBMCs. The DNA of the CDR3 is TGTGCCAGCAGTTACGGGGACACCCCGGTTGGGGCTTTCTTT. Protein: CASSYGDTPVGAFF.